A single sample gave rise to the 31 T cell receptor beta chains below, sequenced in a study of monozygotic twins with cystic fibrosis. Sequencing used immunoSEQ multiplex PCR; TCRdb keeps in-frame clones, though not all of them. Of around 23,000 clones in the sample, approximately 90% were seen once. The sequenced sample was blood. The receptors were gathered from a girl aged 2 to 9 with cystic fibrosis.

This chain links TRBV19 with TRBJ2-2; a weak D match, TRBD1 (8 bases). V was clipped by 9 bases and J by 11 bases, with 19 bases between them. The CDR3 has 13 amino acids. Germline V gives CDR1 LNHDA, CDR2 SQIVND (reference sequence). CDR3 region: CASWGGDRGELFF. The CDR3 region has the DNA TGTGCCAGCTGGGGGGGTGACAGGGGAGAGCTGTTTTTT.

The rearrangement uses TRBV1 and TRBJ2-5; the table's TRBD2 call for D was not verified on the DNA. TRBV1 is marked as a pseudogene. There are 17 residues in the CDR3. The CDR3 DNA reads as TGCACCAGCAGCCAAGATAGGCTAGCGGGGTGTGGGGAGACCCAGTACTTC. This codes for CTSSQDRLAGCGETQYF.

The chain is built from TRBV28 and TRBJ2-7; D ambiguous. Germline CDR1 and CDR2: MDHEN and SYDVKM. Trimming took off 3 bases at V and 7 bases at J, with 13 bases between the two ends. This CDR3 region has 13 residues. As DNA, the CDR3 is TGTGCCAGCAGTTTGTCGGCGCCTAGGGAGCAGTACTTC. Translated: CASSLSAPREQYF.

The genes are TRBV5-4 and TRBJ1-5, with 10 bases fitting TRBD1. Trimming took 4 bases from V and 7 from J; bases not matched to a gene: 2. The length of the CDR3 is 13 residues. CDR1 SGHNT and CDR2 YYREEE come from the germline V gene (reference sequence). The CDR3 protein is CASSPTGGQPQHF. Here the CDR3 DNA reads TGTGCCAGCAGCCCGACAGGGGGCCAGCCCCAGCATTTT.

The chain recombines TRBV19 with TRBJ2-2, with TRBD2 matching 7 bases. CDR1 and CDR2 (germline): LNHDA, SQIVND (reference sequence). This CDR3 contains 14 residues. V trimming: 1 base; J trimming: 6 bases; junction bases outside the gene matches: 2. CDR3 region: CASSIVGLAGELFF. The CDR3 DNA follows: TGTGCCAGTAGTATAGTCGGACTAGCCGGGGAGCTGTTTTTT.

The CDR3 DNA reads as TGTGCCAGCTCACCTGTGGACAGGCGTGGGAACATTCAGTACTTC. As protein: CASSPVDRRGNIQYF. The V call is TRBV18, the J call TRBJ2-4; 7 positions match TRBD1. Germline V gene lookup returns CDR1 KGHSH and CDR2 LQKENI. After removal of 3 bases from V and 7 bases from J, the junction contained 9 bases not matched to a gene. The CDR3 length is 15 residues.

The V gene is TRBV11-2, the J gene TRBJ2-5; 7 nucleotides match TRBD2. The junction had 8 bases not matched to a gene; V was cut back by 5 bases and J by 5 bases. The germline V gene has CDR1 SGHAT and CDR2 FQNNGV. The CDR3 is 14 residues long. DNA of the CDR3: TGTGCCAGCAGCCCCCGGACTAGAGAGGAGACCCAGTACTTC. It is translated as CASSPRTREETQYF.

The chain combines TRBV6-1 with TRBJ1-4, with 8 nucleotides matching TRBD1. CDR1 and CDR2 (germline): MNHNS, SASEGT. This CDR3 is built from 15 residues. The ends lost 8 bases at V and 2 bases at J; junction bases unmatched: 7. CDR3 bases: TGTGCCAGCTCGGAGGACAGGGCGACTAATGAAAAACTGTTTTTT. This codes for CASSEDRATNEKLFF.

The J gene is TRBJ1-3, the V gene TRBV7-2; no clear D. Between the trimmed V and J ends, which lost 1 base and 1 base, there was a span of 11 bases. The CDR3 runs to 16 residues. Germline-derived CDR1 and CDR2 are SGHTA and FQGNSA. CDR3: CASSLGTGYSGNTIYF. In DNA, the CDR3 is TGTGCCAGCAGCTTAGGGACGGGGTATTCTGGAAACACCATATATTTT.

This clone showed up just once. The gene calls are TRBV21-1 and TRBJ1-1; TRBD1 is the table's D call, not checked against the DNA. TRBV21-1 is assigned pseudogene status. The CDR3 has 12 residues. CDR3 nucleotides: TGTGCCAGCAGCAAAAAGCGGACAGATGCTTTCTTT. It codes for CASSKKRTDAFF.

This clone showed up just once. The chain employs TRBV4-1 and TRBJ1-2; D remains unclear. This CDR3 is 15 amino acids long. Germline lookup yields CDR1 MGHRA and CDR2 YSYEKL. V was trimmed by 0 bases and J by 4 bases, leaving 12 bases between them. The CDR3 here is CASSQEPQFAYGYTF. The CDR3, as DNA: TGCGCCAGCAGCCAAGAGCCCCAGTTTGCCTATGGCTACACCTTC.

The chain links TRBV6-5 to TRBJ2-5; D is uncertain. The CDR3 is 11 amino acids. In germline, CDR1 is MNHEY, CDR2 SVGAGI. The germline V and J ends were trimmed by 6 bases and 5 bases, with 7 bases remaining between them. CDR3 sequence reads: CASRQRETQYF. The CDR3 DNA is TGTGCCAGCAGGCAAAGGGAGACCCAGTACTTC.

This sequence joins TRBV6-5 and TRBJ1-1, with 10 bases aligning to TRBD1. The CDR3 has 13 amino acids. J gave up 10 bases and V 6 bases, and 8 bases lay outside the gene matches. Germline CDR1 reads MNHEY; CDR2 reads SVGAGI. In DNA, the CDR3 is TGTGCCAGCAGCCAGCCGGGACAGGGGACAGCTTTCTTT. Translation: CASSQPGQGTAFF.

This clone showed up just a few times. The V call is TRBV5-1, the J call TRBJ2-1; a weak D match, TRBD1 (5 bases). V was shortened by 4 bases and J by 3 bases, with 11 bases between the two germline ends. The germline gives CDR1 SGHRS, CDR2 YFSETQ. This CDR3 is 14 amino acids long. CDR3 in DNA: TGCGCCAGCAGCCAGACAGCCCACTACAATGAGCAGTTCTTC. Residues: CASSQTAHYNEQFF.

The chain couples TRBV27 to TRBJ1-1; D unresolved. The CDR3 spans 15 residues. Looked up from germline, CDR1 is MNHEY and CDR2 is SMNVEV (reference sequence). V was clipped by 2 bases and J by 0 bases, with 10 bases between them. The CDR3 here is CASSLTAILNTEAFF. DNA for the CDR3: TGTGCCAGCAGTTTAACCGCAATCTTGAACACTGAAGCTTTCTTT.

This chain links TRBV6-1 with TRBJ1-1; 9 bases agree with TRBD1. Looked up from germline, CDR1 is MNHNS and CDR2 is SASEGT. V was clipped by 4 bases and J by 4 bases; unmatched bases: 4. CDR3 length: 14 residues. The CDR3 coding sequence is TGTGCCAGCAGTGCCGGGACAGGGTTCACTGAAGCTTTCTTT. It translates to CASSAGTGFTEAFF.

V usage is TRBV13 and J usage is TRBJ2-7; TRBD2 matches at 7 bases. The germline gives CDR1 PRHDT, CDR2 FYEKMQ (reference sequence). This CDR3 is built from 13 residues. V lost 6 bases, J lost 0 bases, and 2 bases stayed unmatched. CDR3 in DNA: TGTGCCAGCAGGTCGGGGGGCTCCTACGAGCAGTACTTC. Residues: CASRSGGSYEQYF.

The CDR3 DNA reads as TGTGCCAGCAGCCAAAGGGGAGGGGTACTGTTCTCTGGAAACACCATATATTTT. Its protein product is CASSQRGGVLFSGNTIYF. The chain combines TRBV14 with TRBJ1-3, with a weak D call TRBD1 (5 bases). Deletions cut 2 bases from V and 0 bases from J, with 17 bases between. This CDR3 spans 18 amino acids. CDR1 and CDR2 from the germline V gene are SGHDN and FVKESK.

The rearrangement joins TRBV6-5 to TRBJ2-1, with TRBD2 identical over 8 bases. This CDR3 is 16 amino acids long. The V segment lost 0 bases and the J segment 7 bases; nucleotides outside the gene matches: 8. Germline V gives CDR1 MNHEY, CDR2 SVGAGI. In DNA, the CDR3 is TGTGCCAGCAGTTACTCAGCCGGACTAGCCCTTAATGAGCAGTTCTTC. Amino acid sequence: CASSYSAGLALNEQFF.

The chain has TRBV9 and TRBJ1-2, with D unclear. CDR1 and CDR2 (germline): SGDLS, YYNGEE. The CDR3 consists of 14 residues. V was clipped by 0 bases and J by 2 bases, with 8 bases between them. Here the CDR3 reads CASSVDGRNYGYTF. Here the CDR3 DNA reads TGTGCCAGCAGCGTAGACGGCAGGAACTATGGCTACACCTTC.

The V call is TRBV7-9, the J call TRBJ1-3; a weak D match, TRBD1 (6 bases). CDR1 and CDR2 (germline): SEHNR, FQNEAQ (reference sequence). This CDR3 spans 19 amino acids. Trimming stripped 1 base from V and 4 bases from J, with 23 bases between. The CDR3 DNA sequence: TGTGCCAGCAGCTTAGGGGGGCTCGGATCACAGGGAGACGGAAACACCATATATTTT. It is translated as CASSLGGLGSQGDGNTIYF.

This CDR3 reads CASSVQVPGELFF. The CDR3 DNA follows: TGTGCCAGCAGCGTTCAAGTTCCCGGGGAGCTGTTTTTT. The V call is TRBV9, the J call TRBJ2-2; D ambiguous. V was cut by 2 bases and J by 6 bases, with 8 bases left in between. The CDR3 covers 13 residues. CDR1 SGDLS and CDR2 YYNGEE come from the germline V gene.

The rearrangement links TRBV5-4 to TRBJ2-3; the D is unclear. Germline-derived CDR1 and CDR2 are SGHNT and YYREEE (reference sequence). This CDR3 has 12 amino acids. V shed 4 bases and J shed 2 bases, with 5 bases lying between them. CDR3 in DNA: TGTGCCAGCAGCAGGAACACAGATACGCAGTATTTT. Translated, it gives CASSRNTDTQYF.

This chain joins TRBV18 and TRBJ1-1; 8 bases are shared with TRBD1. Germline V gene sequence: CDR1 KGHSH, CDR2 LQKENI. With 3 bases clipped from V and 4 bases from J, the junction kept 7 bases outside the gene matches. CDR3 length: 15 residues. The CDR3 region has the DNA TGTGCCAGCTCACCCGACAGGGGAGAGGGCACTGAAGCTTTCTTT. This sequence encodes CASSPDRGEGTEAFF.

Written as DNA, the CDR3 is TGTGCCAGCAGCTTGGTGGGCAAGACTAGCACAGATACGCAGTATTTT. Protein: CASSLVGKTSTDTQYF. This sequence joins TRBV5-6 and TRBJ2-3; D remains unclear. The ends were cut back, 0 bases at V and 0 bases at J, with 11 bases in the middle. Per germline, CDR1 SGHDT and CDR2 YYEEEE. The CDR3 is 16 amino acids.

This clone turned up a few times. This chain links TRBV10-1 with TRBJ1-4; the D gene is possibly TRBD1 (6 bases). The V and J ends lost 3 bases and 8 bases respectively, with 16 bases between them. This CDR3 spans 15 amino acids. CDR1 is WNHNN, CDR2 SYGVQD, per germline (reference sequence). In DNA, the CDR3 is TGCGCCAGCAGTGAAGTGGCAGGGACATCAGAAAAACTGTTTTTT. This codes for CASSEVAGTSEKLFF.

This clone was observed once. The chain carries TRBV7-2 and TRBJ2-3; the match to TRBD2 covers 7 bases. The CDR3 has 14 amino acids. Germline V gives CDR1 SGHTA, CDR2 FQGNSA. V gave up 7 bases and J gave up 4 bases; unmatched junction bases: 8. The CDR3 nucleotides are TGTGCCAGCACGGGGGGACTGGGGGCAGATACGCAGTATTTT. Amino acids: CASTGGLGADTQYF.

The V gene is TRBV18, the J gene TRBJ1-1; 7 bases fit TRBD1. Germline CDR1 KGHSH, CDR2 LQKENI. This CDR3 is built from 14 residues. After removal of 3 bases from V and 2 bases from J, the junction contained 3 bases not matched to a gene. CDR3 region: CASSPGQPNTEAFF. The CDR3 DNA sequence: TGTGCCAGCTCACCGGGACAGCCTAACACTGAAGCTTTCTTT.

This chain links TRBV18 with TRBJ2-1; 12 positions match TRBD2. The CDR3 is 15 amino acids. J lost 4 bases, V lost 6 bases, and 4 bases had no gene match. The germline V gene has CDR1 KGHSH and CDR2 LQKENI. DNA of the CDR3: TGTGCCAGCTCCCCTAGCGGGGGGGATTACAATGAGCAGTTCTTC. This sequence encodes CASSPSGGDYNEQFF.

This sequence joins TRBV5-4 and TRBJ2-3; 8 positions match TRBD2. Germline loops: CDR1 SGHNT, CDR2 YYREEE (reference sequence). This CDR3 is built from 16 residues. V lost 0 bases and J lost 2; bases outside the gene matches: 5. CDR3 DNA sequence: TGTGCCAGCAGCTTGGACGCGGGGGGTCACACAGATACGCAGTATTTT. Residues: CASSLDAGGHTDTQYF. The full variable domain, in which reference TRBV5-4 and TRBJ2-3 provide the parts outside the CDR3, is ETGVTQSPTHLIKTRGQQVTLRCSSQSGHNTVSWYQQALGQGPQFIFQYYREEENGRGNFPPRFSGLQFPNYSSELNVNALELDDSALYLCASSLDAGGHTDTQYFGPGTRLTVL.

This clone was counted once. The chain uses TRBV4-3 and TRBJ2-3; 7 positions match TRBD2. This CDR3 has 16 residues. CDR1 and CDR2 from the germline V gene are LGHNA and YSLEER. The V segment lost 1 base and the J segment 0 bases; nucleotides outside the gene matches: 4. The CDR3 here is CASSQGAGMSTDTQYF. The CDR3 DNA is TGCGCCAGCAGCCAAGGAGCGGGGATGAGCACAGATACGCAGTATTTT.